The clone carrying this T cell receptor beta chain was counted many times. The antigen is undetermined. Source material for PBMCs was more than 7.5 ml fresh peripheral blood. The sample comes from a study of T cells in Graves' hyperthyroidism and ophthalmopathy. Study background: Peripheral blood was drawn at first diagnosis, prior to all treatment. General observations from the study: Before onset, by a median of about seven months, the model predicted ophthalmopathy.

Amplified TCR beta CDR3 regions came from RNA transcripts. When the TCR CDR3 underwent first-round RT-PCR, the HTBI primer set was used. In TCRdb, the multiplex PCR reads were re-called with MiXCR into one record per CDR3 protein. This repertoire shows approximately 380,000 distinct CDR3 sequences, 19% found once; its top ten account for around 3.6%. The V gene lost 0 bases and the J gene lost 1 base, with 9 bases spanning the gap. The CDR3 totals 15 residues. Germline V CDR1 and CDR2: MNHEY, SVGAGI. The chain has TRBV6-5 and TRBJ1-1, with D uncertain. The specimen sequenced was blood. The receptor's source is a woman aged 18-30 years with Graves' hyperthyroidism. In nucleotides, the CDR3 is TGTGCCAGCAGTTACTCGACGGCTGGGAACACTGAAGCTTTCTTT. Protein sequence: CASSYSTAGNTEAFF.